This T cell receptor (beta chain) emerged from a study of blood T cell repertoires in COVID-19. Study as a whole: In each case, the material was cDNA or gDNA derived from T cells, B-cell-depleted T cells, or PBMCs.

The V and J ends lost 3 bases and 0 bases respectively, with 12 bases between them. The CDR3 extends over 16 amino acids. CDR1 MDHEN and CDR2 SYDVKM come from the germline V gene. Repertoires were generated with immunoSEQ multiplex PCR, while TCRdb's copy carries only in-frame clones and drops some. Of about 120,000 clones detected, more than 75% appear once; the ten largest clones hold 3% to 5%. Material: peripheral blood. The chain recombines TRBV28 with TRBJ2-1, with TRBD2 as a possible D gene (6 bases). The sequence was collected from a man between 60 and 75 years old with acute or convalescent COVID-19. CDR3 bases: TGTGCCAGCAGTTTGGCGGGACTGAGCTCCTACAATGAGCAGTTCTTC. It is translated as CASSLAGLSSYNEQFF.